The rows below give T cell receptor beta chains drawn from one sample of a study of T-cell reconstitution after alpha-beta-depleted transplantation in children. MiXCR, applied by TCRdb to the PCR reads, yields one record per CDR3 protein. The data hold about 460,000 distinct CDR3 sequences, with more than 9% observed a single time. Sample: PBMCs, taken before TCRalphabeta/CD19-depleted stem cell transplant. The receptors shown here come from a child younger than 10 with inherited bone marrow failure, due to receive a stem cell transplant. The CDR3 runs from the conserved cysteine through the conserved F or W. Each record gives: V gene, J gene, D gene, clone size, CDR3 DNA, CDR3 protein. The D gene is left open where the match is weak. Size tells how often a clone was seen (once, few, many) or the class of an expanded clone, and some rows leave it out.

v_call: TRBV4-3; j_call: TRBJ2-1; d_call: TRBD2; clone_size: many; cdr3_nt: TGCGCCAGCAGCCTTCTAGCGGGACCCGGCAATGAGCAGTTCTTC; cdr3_aa: CASSLLAGPGNEQFF
v_call: TRBV29-1; j_call: TRBJ2-1; d_call: TRBD2; clone_size: few; cdr3_nt: TGCAGCGTTGGGGGGGGTGTCTACAATGAGCAGTTCTTC; cdr3_aa: CSVGGGVYNEQFF
v_call: TRBV28; j_call: TRBJ1-1; d_call: .; clone_size: few; cdr3_nt: TGTGCCAGCAGTTCCCCCCCTTTCGAAGCTTTCTTT; cdr3_aa: CASSSPPFEAFF
v_call: TRBV15; j_call: TRBJ2-7; d_call: .; clone_size: many; cdr3_nt: TGTGCCACCAGCAGAGATGTGGCGCACGAGCAGTACTTC; cdr3_aa: CATSRDVAHEQYF
v_call: TRBV7-9; j_call: TRBJ2-5; d_call: .; clone_size: few; cdr3_nt: TGTGCCAGCAGCTTAGATTTGGTTTCAGAGACCCAGTACTTC; cdr3_aa: CASSLDLVSETQYF
v_call: TRBV7-9; j_call: TRBJ2-1; d_call: TRBD1; clone_size: many; cdr3_nt: TGTGCCAGCGGATCAATAACAGGGGGTCCACACAATGAGCAGTTCTTC; cdr3_aa: CASGSITGGPHNEQFF
v_call: TRBV7-9; j_call: TRBJ2-2; d_call: TRBD2; clone_size: .; cdr3_nt: TGTGCCAGCAGCTCCACGACTAGCCTCCCCGGGGAGCTGTTTTTT; cdr3_aa: CASSSTTSLPGELFF
v_call: TRBV9; j_call: TRBJ2-5; d_call: .; clone_size: few; cdr3_nt: TGTGCCAGCAGCCCCGTGGGAGGGGGACAAGAGACCCAGTACTTC; cdr3_aa: CASSPVGGGQETQYF
v_call: TRBV18; j_call: TRBJ1-5; d_call: TRBD1; clone_size: many; cdr3_nt: TGTGCCAGCTCAAGGGCAGGGGGCGCAGGACAGCCCCAGCATTTT; cdr3_aa: CASSRAGGAGQPQHF
v_call: TRBV4-3; j_call: TRBJ2-1; d_call: .; clone_size: many; cdr3_nt: TGCGCCAGCAGCCAGAGCTCTCTCAGCTCCTACAATGAGCAGTTCTTC; cdr3_aa: CASSQSSLSSYNEQFF
v_call: TRBV7-2; j_call: TRBJ2-7; d_call: .; clone_size: many; cdr3_nt: TGTGCCAGCAGCTTAGCCCTTAGGGTTGAGCAGTACTTC; cdr3_aa: CASSLALRVEQYF
v_call: TRBV27; j_call: TRBJ2-7; d_call: .; clone_size: many; cdr3_nt: TGTGCCAGCAGTGTCCGCGCGGCCTACGAGCAGTACTTC; cdr3_aa: CASSVRAAYEQYF
v_call: TRBV12-3/TRBV12-4; j_call: TRBJ2-3; d_call: .; clone_size: many; cdr3_nt: TGTGCCAGCAGTTTTGGCTGGGGAAACACAGATACGCAGTATTTT; cdr3_aa: CASSFGWGNTDTQYF
v_call: TRBV7-2; j_call: TRBJ2-7; d_call: TRBD2; clone_size: many; cdr3_nt: TGTGCCAGCAGCTTAGGGGCTAGCGGCTACGAGCAGTACTTC; cdr3_aa: CASSLGASGYEQYF